This TCR beta chain originates from a study of identical twins' blood T cells. The length of the CDR3 is 12 residues. Trimming removed 4 bases from V and 14 bases from J, with 12 bases in between. CDR1 SNHLY and CDR2 FYNNEI come from the germline V gene. Via MiXCR, TCRdb re-called the 5' RACE reads, giving one row per CDR3 protein. The table lists about 370,000 distinct CDR3 sequences, 28% of them singletons. This clonotype has only a few counts. Sequencing was done on a sample of PBMCs. The clonotype comes from a woman aged 18-50 years in good health. The rearrangement uses TRBV2 and TRBJ1-6; D not resolved. CDR3 residues: CASSGPTSALHF. The CDR3 bases are TGTGCCAGCAGTGGACCGACCTCCGCCCTCCACTTT.